Presented here are 22 T cell receptor beta chains from one specimen sequenced in a study of T cells in Graves' hyperthyroidism and ophthalmopathy. It was RNA transcripts that yielded the amplified TCR beta CDR3 regions. An initial round of RT-PCR targeting the TCR CDR3 relied on the HTBI primer set. From the multiplex PCR reads, TCRdb called clonotypes with MiXCR, one entry per CDR3 protein. This table has roughly 560,000 distinct CDR3 sequences, under 15% appearing once. The material sequenced was blood. The source of these receptors is a woman in her thirties or forties with Graves' ophthalmopathy.

This clonotype was counted only a few times. J is TRBJ2-2 and V is TRBV20-1; TRBD2 agrees at 15 bases. The J segment lost 4 bases and the V segment lost 6 bases, leaving 6 bases of the junction unmatched. The CDR3 totals 16 residues. Germline V lookup: CDR1 DFQATT, CDR2 SNEGSKA (reference sequence). The CDR3 region is CSAPGTSGRTTGELFF. The CDR3 DNA follows: TGCAGTGCGCCCGGGACTAGCGGGAGGACCACCGGGGAGCTGTTTTTT.

This clonotype came up many times. For the CDR3, the DNA is TGTGCCAGCGCCGGCCTATTGAACACTGAAGCTTTCTTT. Protein sequence: CASAGLLNTEAFF. The chain joins TRBV28 to TRBJ1-1; no clear D gene. V was trimmed by 8 bases and J by 0 bases, leaving 10 bases between them. The germline CDR1 and CDR2 sequences are MDHEN and SYDVKM. The CDR3 is 13 amino acids.

This clonotype was detected ten times or more. This sequence joins TRBV18 and TRBJ1-1; D gene uncertain. The CDR3 runs to 13 residues. The V gene's germline CDR1 is KGHSH and CDR2 LQKENI. Trimming removed 3 bases at V and 4 bases at J, with 9 bases between. CDR3: CASSPRGVTEAFF. CDR3 nucleotides: TGTGCCAGCTCACCCCGAGGAGTCACTGAAGCTTTCTTT.

In this sample, this clonotype turned up many times. The rearrangement uses TRBV7-2 and TRBJ1-3; D unclear. The germline V gene has CDR1 SGHTA and CDR2 FQGNSA. The ends were cut back, 5 bases at V and 8 bases at J, with 13 bases in the middle. This CDR3 region has 13 residues. CDR3 in amino acids: CASSVQAADTIYF. CDR3 DNA: TGTGCCAGCAGCGTCCAGGCCGCAGACACCATATATTTT.

This clonotype has only one observation. In nucleotides, the CDR3 is TGTGCCAGCAGTTACTTGGGGACTAGCGCCTCCTACGAGCAGTACTTC. Translated: CASSYLGTSASYEQYF. V gene TRBV6-2 or TRBV6-3 combines with J gene TRBJ2-7; 10 bases line up with TRBD2. From germline, CDR1 is MNHEY and CDR2 SVGEGT. V was clipped by 1 base and J by 0 bases; unmatched bases: 3. The length of the CDR3 is 16 residues.

The chain has TRBV6-2 or TRBV6-3 and TRBJ2-3; 8 nucleotides align to TRBD2. V trimming: 8 bases; J trimming: 0 bases; junction bases outside the gene matches: 16. The CDR3 extends over 18 amino acids. From germline, CDR1 is MNHEY and CDR2 SVGEGT. The CDR3 DNA follows: TGTGCCAGCTGGGGTGCGGGAGGCGCTCGGTCCAGCACAGATACGCAGTATTTT. This encodes CASWGAGGARSSTDTQYF.

The sample holds many counts of this clonotype. The V call is TRBV9, the J call TRBJ1-2; D is ambiguous. The CDR3 spans 14 residues. Germline V gene lookup returns CDR1 SGDLS and CDR2 YYNGEE. V lost 1 base, J lost 8 bases, and 15 bases lay in between. CDR3 bases: TGTGCCAGCAGCGTAAGTCCAGGCCAGGAGGGCTACACCTTC. Translated: CASSVSPGQEGYTF. Together with reference TRBV9 and TRBJ1-2, the CDR3 gives the full variable domain: DSGVTQTPKHLITATGQRVTLRCSPRSGDLSVYWYQQSLDQGLQFLIQYYNGEERAKGNILERFSAQQFPDLHSELNLSSLELGDSALYFCASSVSPGQEGYTFGSGTRLTVV.

This clonotype was detected ten times or more. The rearrangement joins TRBV6-1 to TRBJ2-7; 9 bases are shared with TRBD2. Germline CDR1 MNHNS, CDR2 SASEGT. After removal of 8 bases from V and 4 bases from J, the junction contained 12 bases not matched to a gene. The CDR3 has 15 amino acids. CDR3 coding DNA: TGTGCCAGCTCCTGGGCGGCGGGAGGGCTGTACGAGCAGTACTTC. Its protein product is CASSWAAGGLYEQYF.

Ten or more counts support this clonotype. The V and J genes are TRBV6-1 and TRBJ2-5; the D is unclear. V gave up 4 bases and J gave up 4 bases, with 4 bases separating them. Germline loops: CDR1 MNHNS, CDR2 SASEGT. The CDR3 loop spans 11 amino acids. CDR3 amino acids: CASSVSETQYF. In DNA form, the CDR3 reads TGTGCCAGCAGTGTATCAGAGACCCAGTACTTC.

This clonotype was seen a handful of times. The chain links TRBV18 to TRBJ2-7; D gene unclear. Germline assignment: CDR1 KGHSH and CDR2 LQKENI. V dropped 2 bases and J dropped 4 bases, with 12 bases sitting between them. The CDR3 is made up of 14 amino acids. The CDR3 loop reads CASSPRSRVYEQYF. As DNA, the CDR3 is TGTGCCAGCTCACCAAGAAGTAGAGTTTACGAGCAGTACTTC.

This chain links TRBV6-1 with TRBJ1-5, with D hard to call. Germline CDR1 is MNHNS and CDR2 is SASEGT. Trimming took off 7 bases at V and 9 bases at J, with 16 bases between the two ends. The length of the CDR3 is 13 residues. CDR3 region: CASIPERRWPQHF. The CDR3 DNA sequence: TGTGCCAGCATCCCAGAAAGACGGTGGCCCCAGCATTTT.

At least ten counts were recorded for this clonotype. The chain uses TRBV6-1 and TRBJ2-5; a possible D gene is TRBD2 (6 bases). With 4 bases removed from V and 1 base from J, the gap between germline ends came to 13 bases. The CDR3 sequence is 15 residues long. Germline CDR1 reads MNHNS; CDR2 reads SASEGT. CDR3 sequence (DNA): TGTGCCAGCAGTGCCGTCGGAGGGGTCCAAGAGACCCAGTACTTC. Amino acids: CASSAVGGVQETQYF.

Ten or more counts support this clonotype. V gene TRBV2 combines with J gene TRBJ2-5; a possible D gene is TRBD1 (6 bases). Per the germline V gene, CDR1 is SNHLY and CDR2 is FYNNEI. Trimming cost V 2 bases and J 5 bases, with 12 bases left between them. This CDR3 comprises 14 residues. CDR3 loop: CASSEWAGAETQYF. In nucleotides, the CDR3 is TGTGCCAGCAGTGAATGGGCAGGGGCGGAGACCCAGTACTTC.

There are many counts of this clonotype. This chain uses TRBV19 with TRBJ2-7; 9 bases align to TRBD2. Germline CDR1 is LNHDA and CDR2 is SQIVND (reference sequence). Trimming at V came to 6 bases and at J to 6 bases, leaving 6 bases not matched to a gene. CDR3 size: 13 residues. The CDR3 DNA is TGTGCCAGTAGATTAGCGGGAGCGGGCGAGCAGTACTTC. Its protein product is CASRLAGAGEQYF.

This clonotype was seen ten or more times. The J gene is TRBJ2-3, the V gene TRBV27; TRBD2 might be the D (5 bases). The V end lost 1 base, the J end lost 2 bases, and 7 bases lay between the germline ends. This CDR3 has 14 amino acids. The germline gives CDR1 MNHEY, CDR2 SMNVEV (reference sequence). In nucleotides, the CDR3 is TGTGCCAGCAGTTTATGTGACTACACAGATACGCAGTATTTT. Amino acid sequence: CASSLCDYTDTQYF.

This clonotype came up a few times. As DNA, the CDR3 is TGTGCCAGCAGCCCCCCTGGCAGGGATCGCTACGAGCAGTACTTC. Its translation is CASSPPGRDRYEQYF. The rearrangement links TRBV7-2 to TRBJ2-7, with D maybe TRBD1 (5 bases). The CDR3 is 15 residues long. Trimming left V 5 bases short and J 3 bases short, with 17 bases between. Germline values: CDR1 SGHTA, CDR2 FQGNSA.

This chain joins TRBV12-3 or TRBV12-4 and TRBJ2-7, with D perhaps matching TRBD2 (5 bases). V lost 0 bases and J 6 bases, leaving 9 bases between the germline ends. CDR3 length equals 13 residues. For the CDR3, the DNA is TGTGCCAGCAGTTTAGCGGACTCAGGCGAGCAGTACTTC. Translation gives CASSLADSGEQYF.

This clonotype was observed many times. Here the CDR3 DNA reads TGTGCCAGCAGTTTAACCAGGCACTACGAGCAGTACTTC. As protein: CASSLTRHYEQYF. The V call is TRBV28, the J call TRBJ2-7; no clear D. V lost 2 bases and J 3 bases, leaving 8 bases between the germline ends. The CDR3 totals 13 residues. The germline CDR1 and CDR2 sequences are MDHEN and SYDVKM. The variable domain in full, completed from reference TRBV28 and TRBJ2-7, reads DVKVTQSSRYLVKRTGEKVFLECVQDMDHENMFWYRQDPGLGLRLIYFSYDVKMKEKGDIPEGYSVSREKKERFSLILESASTNQTSMYLCASSLTRHYEQYFGPGTRLTVT.

This sequence joins TRBV29-1 and TRBJ2-7; D unclear. Trimming cost V 5 bases and J 2 bases, with 7 bases left between them. The germline gives CDR1 SQVTM, CDR2 ANQGSEA. The CDR3 extends over 11 amino acids. CDR3 DNA: TGCAGCGTTCTAAGTCCCTACGAGCAGTACTTC. Protein sequence: CSVLSPYEQYF.

The chain combines TRBV5-1 with TRBJ1-1; unclear D gene. CDR1 is SGHRS and CDR2 is YFSETQ in the germline V gene. The V end lost 2 bases, the J end lost 8 bases, and 13 bases lay between the germline ends. The CDR3 totals 13 residues. CDR3 residues: CASSLGEQREAFF. Here the CDR3 DNA reads TGCGCCAGCAGCTTAGGTGAGCAGAGAGAAGCTTTCTTT.

This chain uses TRBV6-2 or TRBV6-3 with TRBJ2-7, with D perhaps matching TRBD2 (7 bases). The CDR3 contains 13 residues. Germline V gene sequence: CDR1 MNHEY, CDR2 SVGEGT. Trimming stripped 9 bases from V and 2 bases from J, with 14 bases between. CDR3 loop: CASRAGHPYEQYF. CDR3 in DNA: TGTGCCAGTCGAGCGGGACACCCCTACGAGCAGTACTTC.

The rearrangement links TRBV7-8 to TRBJ1-2; 9 positions agree with TRBD1. The CDR3 sequence is 16 residues long. V shed 4 bases and J 4 bases; nucleotides not matched to a gene: 10. The germline V gene has CDR1 SGHVS and CDR2 FQNEAQ. Here the CDR3 DNA reads TGTGCCAGCAGCTCGGACAGGGGAGTAGGAAGCTATGGCTACACCTTC. Protein sequence: CASSSDRGVGSYGYTF. Full variable domain (rest looked up from reference TRBV7-8 and TRBJ1-2): GAGVSQSPRYKVAKRGQDVALRCDPISGHVSLFWYQQALGQGPEFLTYFQNEAQLDKSGLPSDRFFAERPEGSVSTLKIQRTQQEDSAVYLCASSSDRGVGSYGYTFGSGTRLTVV.